Each of the 32 T cell receptor beta chains below was sequenced from the same sample in a study of early T cells in non-severe SARS-CoV-2 infection. TCRdb re-called the 5' RACE reads through MiXCR, storing one row per CDR3 protein. The sample holds approximately 35,000 distinct CDR3 sequences, about 5.7% seen once. The sample consisted of whole blood. The receptors originated from an adult who was a healthcare worker with PCR-confirmed SARS-CoV-2 infection or an uninfected control (not recorded which).

This clonotype has a count of ten or more. The CDR3 nucleotides are TGTGCCAGCAGAGCCCGACTAGCGGCGATGGAGACCCAGTACTTC. Protein product: CASRARLAAMETQYF. The V and J genes are TRBV6-5 and TRBJ2-5; 9 nucleotides line up with TRBD2. The CDR3 totals 15 residues. V lost 6 bases to trimming and J lost 5 bases; unmatched junction nucleotides: 10. Germline V gene data show CDR1 as MNHEY and CDR2 as SVGAGI.

This clonotype was recorded many times. This chain connects TRBV6-2 or TRBV6-3 to TRBJ2-1; D remains ambiguous. The V end was cut by 4 bases, the J end by 2 bases, with 12 bases between. Germline CDR1 and CDR2: MNHEY and SVGEGT. The CDR3 length is 15 residues. The DNA for the CDR3 is TGTGCCAGCAGTTTGGGCGCGAACCCCTACAATGAGCAGTTCTTC. Its translation: CASSLGANPYNEQFF.

This chain joins TRBV28 and TRBJ2-3; 8 nucleotides align to TRBD1. Unmatched junction bases numbered 6, after V lost 6 bases and J lost 1 base. The germline gives CDR1 MDHEN, CDR2 SYDVKM. The CDR3 runs 15 residues. The CDR3 sequence is CASSRPGQGTDTQYF. CDR3 nucleotides: TGTGCCAGCAGCCGACCGGGACAGGGCACAGATACGCAGTATTTT.

This clonotype was recorded at least ten times. The rearrangement links TRBV6-2 or TRBV6-3 to TRBJ2-7; tentative D call: TRBD1 (6 bases). Trimming cost V 7 bases and J 7 bases, with 17 bases left between them. This CDR3 has 13 residues. CDR1 is MNHEY and CDR2 is SVGEGT in the germline V gene. The CDR3 nucleotides read TGTGCCAGCATCTCACAGGGTCGTGGGGAGCAGTACGTC. This codes for CASISQGRGEQYV.

This clonotype was seen at least ten times. The V call is TRBV20-1, the J call TRBJ2-3; a possible D gene is TRBD1 (6 bases). Germline CDR1 is DFQATT and CDR2 is SNEGSKA (reference sequence). CDR3 size: 14 residues. With 0 bases removed from V and 1 base from J, the gap between germline ends came to 8 bases. The CDR3 bases are TGCAGTGCTAGAGATTACAGGGGCACAGATACGCAGTATTTT. Encoded protein: CSARDYRGTDTQYF.

The genes are TRBV19 and TRBJ2-1; 7 positions match TRBD2. J lost 4 bases, V lost 5 bases, and 11 bases had no gene match. The CDR3 has 16 amino acids. Germline V gene lookup returns CDR1 LNHDA and CDR2 SQIVND (reference sequence). The CDR3 coding sequence is TGTGCCAGTAGTCCTCGGGGTAGCGGGTGGTACAATGAGCAGTTCTTC. It translates to CASSPRGSGWYNEQFF.

This clonotype was picked up many times. The chain links TRBV29-1 to TRBJ2-7; D is tentatively TRBD1 or TRBD2 (5 bases each). Between the trimmed V and J ends, which lost 6 bases and 6 bases, there was a span of 15 bases. This CDR3 contains 12 residues. Germline CDR1 SQVTM, CDR2 ANQGSEA. The CDR3 DNA sequence: TGCAGCGTCTTTCCGGGACCTGGCGAGCAGTACGTC. Translating it yields CSVFPGPGEQYV.

The chain employs TRBV7-8 and TRBJ2-3; TRBD2 matches 7 bases. With 1 base clipped from V and 9 bases from J, the junction kept 13 bases outside the gene matches. CDR3 size: 16 residues. Per germline, CDR1 SGHVS and CDR2 FQNEAQ. DNA for the CDR3: TGTGCCAGCAGCTTAGATCTAACAAGCGGGATCCAAACGCAGTATTTT. This codes for CASSLDLTSGIQTQYF.

Judged by abundance, this clonotype is medium-sized (0.01 to 0.1%). This rearrangement joins TRBV24-1 to TRBJ2-1; 10 bases map to TRBD1. Germline lookup yields CDR1 KGHDR and CDR2 SFDVKD. Unmatched junction bases numbered 3, after V lost 5 bases and J lost 6 bases. The CDR3 runs 14 residues. The CDR3 DNA follows: TGTGCCACCAGTGGGACAGGGGGTCTCAATGAGCAGTTCTTC. Protein product: CATSGTGGLNEQFF.

This clonotype is deemed medium-sized (0.01 to 0.1%). The chain recombines TRBV6-5 with TRBJ1-5, with a possible D match to TRBD1 (6 bases). The V end was cut by 11 bases, the J end by 2 bases, with 13 bases between. The CDR3 extends over 13 amino acids. CDR1 is MNHEY and CDR2 is SVGAGI in the germline V gene. The CDR3 region has the DNA TGTGCCGCGAGCCCAGGGGGCAATCAGCCCCAGCATTTT. It encodes CAASPGGNQPQHF.

This clonotype was seen at least ten times. This chain uses TRBV5-1 with TRBJ2-7; a weak D match, TRBD1 (6 bases). This CDR3 has 12 amino acids. Trimming took off 3 bases at V and 5 bases at J, with 9 bases between the two ends. Per germline, CDR1 SGHRS and CDR2 YFSETQ. CDR3 in DNA: TGCGCCAGCAGCTCTAACAGGGACGAGCAGTACTTC. It encodes CASSSNRDEQYF.

In this sample, this clonotype turned up many times. The chain joins TRBV27 to TRBJ2-1, with TRBD1 matching 7 bases. Germline V CDR1 and CDR2: MNHEY, SMNVEV (reference sequence). Unmatched junction bases numbered 20, after V lost 4 bases and J lost 8 bases. This CDR3 region has 18 residues. The CDR3 DNA is TGTGCCAGCAGTTCTTCCCTCCGACAGGGCCCCCCGGGTGATGAGCAGTTCTTC. Protein sequence: CASSSSLRQGPPGDEQFF.

The sample holds many counts of this clonotype. This chain joins TRBV14 and TRBJ2-2; D unclear. Trimming removed 1 base from V and 8 bases from J, with 11 bases in between. Per the germline V gene, CDR1 is SGHDN and CDR2 is FVKESK. The CDR3 has 14 residues. CDR3 DNA: TGTGCCAGCAGCCAAGTACACATGATAGGGGAGCTGTTTTTT. Translating it yields CASSQVHMIGELFF.

This clonotype appeared many times. The chain combines TRBV5-4 with TRBJ2-1, with 7 bases matching TRBD2. Trimming removed 5 bases from V and 8 bases from J; junction bases left unmatched: 7. The CDR3 runs to 13 residues. Per the germline V gene, CDR1 is SGHNT and CDR2 is YYREEE (reference sequence). The CDR3 DNA reads as TGTGCCAGCAGGACGACTAGCATGGATGAGCAGTTCTTC. It yields the protein CASRTTSMDEQFF.

This clonotype was recorded at least ten times. The V and J genes are TRBV12-3 or TRBV12-4 and TRBJ2-2; 7 bases agree with TRBD1. V shed 7 bases and J 3 bases; nucleotides not matched to a gene: 8. The CDR3 has 15 residues. The CDR3, as DNA: TGTGCCAGCACCCTTGGGGACAGAGACACCGGGGAGCTGTTTTTT. Protein product: CASTLGDRDTGELFF.

This clonotype has at least ten counts. The chain carries TRBV20-1 and TRBJ1-5, with D unclear. This CDR3 region has 14 residues. V was shortened by 3 bases and J by 0 bases, with 9 bases between the two germline ends. Germline V CDR1 and CDR2: DFQATT, SNEGSKA (reference sequence). CDR3 protein: CSASDPNSNQPQHF. CDR3 in DNA: TGCAGTGCTAGTGACCCAAATAGCAATCAGCCCCAGCATTTT.

This clonotype was detected only a few times. A much larger clone lies one base from this, so it may be a read error. This chain uses TRBV7-9 with TRBJ1-2; 8 bases match TRBD1. Germline V gene lookup returns CDR1 SEHNR and CDR2 FQNEAQ (reference sequence). J gave up 14 bases and V 3 bases, and 11 bases lay outside the gene matches. The CDR3 sequence is 13 residues long. In DNA, the CDR3 is TGTGCCAGCAGCTTTGTCGACAGGGGACCAGATACCTTC. The encoded protein is CASSFVDRGPDTF. Full variable domain (remainder filled in from reference TRBV7-9 and TRBJ1-2): DTGVSQNPRHKITKRGQNVTFRCDPISEHNRLYWYRQTLGQGPEFLTYFQNEAQLEKSRLLSDRFSAERPKGSFSTLEIQRTEQGDSAMYLCASSFVDRGPDTFGSGTRLTVV.

This clonotype was recorded many times. This chain uses TRBV20-1 with TRBJ2-1; perhaps D is TRBD1 or TRBD2 (6 bases each). The germline V gene has CDR1 DFQATT and CDR2 SNEGSKA (reference sequence). V was cut by 6 bases and J by 7 bases, with 19 bases left in between. The CDR3 contains 14 residues. CDR3 sequence: CSARGLAKKNEQFF. The CDR3 DNA sequence: TGCAGTGCCCGGGGGCTAGCAAAGAAAAATGAGCAGTTCTTC.

Many counts were recorded for this clonotype. The genes are TRBV18 and TRBJ2-1, with D unresolved. Germline CDR1 is KGHSH and CDR2 is LQKENI. The CDR3 has 14 residues. Trimming took off 2 bases at V and 4 bases at J, with 9 bases between the two ends. The CDR3 protein is CASSPGQGYNEQFF. DNA for the CDR3: TGTGCCAGCTCACCAGGGCAAGGGTACAATGAGCAGTTCTTC.

This clonotype was observed at least ten times. CDR3 DNA sequence: TGCGCCAGCAGTGGGGAGAAGAGCTCCTACAATGAGCAGTTCTTC. Its translation is CASSGEKSSYNEQFF. V is TRBV10-2 and J is TRBJ2-1; TRBD2 is a possible D gene (5 bases). The CDR3 is made up of 15 amino acids. Germline CDR1 reads WSHSY; CDR2 reads SAAADI. Trimming stripped 4 bases from V and 0 bases from J, with 10 bases between.

In this sample, this clonotype turned up many times. The rearrangement links TRBV28 to TRBJ2-7, with D hard to call. Trimming took 3 bases from V and 1 from J, leaving 7 bases between them. Germline CDR1 and CDR2: MDHEN and SYDVKM. This CDR3 is built from 13 residues. CDR3 DNA: TGTGCCAGCAGTTTTCCGCGGTCCTACGAGCAGTACTTC. Translating gives CASSFPRSYEQYF.

The table lists this clonotype with many counts. J is TRBJ1-1 and V is TRBV3-1; no clear D. This CDR3 is built from 13 residues. V lost 2 bases, J lost 4 bases, and 8 bases lay in between. Germline lookup yields CDR1 LGHDT and CDR2 YNNKEL (reference sequence). This chain's CDR3 is CASSQTYSTEAFF. In DNA form, the CDR3 reads TGTGCCAGCAGCCAAACCTATTCCACTGAAGCTTTCTTT.

This clonotype was seen many times. J is TRBJ2-7 and V is TRBV13, with D possibly matching TRBD1 (8 bases). V was clipped by 4 bases and J by 2 bases, with 12 bases between them. Germline CDR1 and CDR2: PRHDT and FYEKMQ (reference sequence). This CDR3 spans 14 amino acids. The CDR3 sequence: CASSSTGGAYEQYF. CDR3 nucleotide sequence: TGTGCCAGCAGCTCCACAGGGGGGGCCTACGAGCAGTACTTC.

The chain combines TRBV5-1 with TRBJ2-2; no clear D gene. The germline V and J ends were trimmed by 2 bases and 7 bases, with 12 bases remaining between them. CDR1 SGHRS and CDR2 YFSETQ come from the germline V gene. The CDR3 runs to 14 residues. Here the CDR3 reads CASSLDGGGGELFF. For the CDR3, the DNA is TGCGCCAGCAGCTTAGATGGCGGTGGCGGGGAGCTGTTTTTT.

The rearrangement uses TRBV5-1 and TRBJ2-6, with D perhaps matching TRBD2 (5 bases). CDR3 length: 14 amino acids. Germline V gene sequence: CDR1 SGHRS, CDR2 YFSETQ. The V end was cut by 6 bases, the J end by 3 bases, with 10 bases between. The CDR3 sequence is CASKSGSGANVLTF. The CDR3 DNA follows: TGCGCCAGCAAATCGGGGAGTGGGGCCAACGTCCTGACTTTC.

This clonotype has at least ten counts. This chain joins TRBV20-1 and TRBJ1-5; tentative D call: TRBD1 (6 bases). Germline CDR1 reads DFQATT; CDR2 reads SNEGSKA (reference sequence). The V end was cut by 5 bases, the J end by 3 bases, with 11 bases between. CDR3 length: 13 residues. CDR3 loop: CSAEDSPNQPQHF. Written as DNA, the CDR3 is TGCAGTGCTGAGGACAGCCCCAATCAGCCCCAGCATTTT.

This clonotype was counted only a few times. The J gene is TRBJ2-5, the V gene TRBV20-1; D might be TRBD1 (6 bases). Germline lookup yields CDR1 DFQATT and CDR2 SNEGSKA (reference sequence). V lost 6 bases, J lost 2 bases, and 16 bases lay in between. The CDR3 has 14 residues. This chain's CDR3 is CSAPGTTLQETQYF. Written as DNA, the CDR3 is TGCAGTGCACCCGGGACAACCCTTCAAGAGACCCAGTACTTC.

By its share, this clonotype is medium-sized. This chain connects TRBV12-3 or TRBV12-4 to TRBJ1-5, with 9 bases aligning to TRBD1. The junction had 4 bases not matched to a gene; V was cut back by 5 bases and J by 2 bases. There are 15 residues in the CDR3. As DNA, the CDR3 is TGTGCCAGCAGTGGACAGGGGAGCGGCAATCAGCCCCAGCATTTT. The encoded protein is CASSGQGSGNQPQHF.

This clonotype has ten or more counts. This chain connects TRBV4-3 to TRBJ1-1, with D unclear. The V gene lost 0 bases and the J gene lost 7 bases, with 15 bases spanning the gap. Germline V lookup: CDR1 LGHNA, CDR2 YSLEER. This CDR3 is 15 amino acids long. CDR3 in DNA: TGCGCCAGCAGCCAAGATCGAGGGAGCCAGTTTGAAGCTTTCTTT. Its translation: CASSQDRGSQFEAFF.

At least ten counts were recorded for this clonotype. This chain joins TRBV20-1 and TRBJ2-1; D is possibly TRBD2 (6 bases). Germline lookup yields CDR1 DFQATT and CDR2 SNEGSKA (reference sequence). V lost 4 bases to trimming and J lost 5 bases, with 15 bases between them. The CDR3 loop spans 14 amino acids. CDR3: CSATRDFLNNEQFF. The CDR3 DNA is TGCAGTGCTACCCGGGACTTTCTGAACAATGAGCAGTTCTTC.

Ten or more counts support this clonotype. The V and J genes are TRBV12-3 or TRBV12-4 and TRBJ2-1; D perhaps matches TRBD2 (5 bases). CDR3 length: 14 residues. V lost 6 bases and J lost 2, with 11 bases in between. The CDR3 protein is CASSPTGTYNEQFF. CDR3 nucleotide sequence: TGTGCCAGCAGCCCCACCGGGACCTACAATGAGCAGTTCTTC.

This clonotype is medium-sized by share. The V gene is TRBV18, the J gene TRBJ2-1; a weak D match, TRBD2 (6 bases). V was pared by 6 bases and J by 5 bases, with 14 bases between. Germline V gene lookup returns CDR1 KGHSH and CDR2 LQKENI. This CDR3 region has 14 residues. CDR3 in DNA: TGTGCCAGCTCCCCTCTTTCGGGGGACAATGAGCAGTTCTTC. It translates to CASSPLSGDNEQFF.